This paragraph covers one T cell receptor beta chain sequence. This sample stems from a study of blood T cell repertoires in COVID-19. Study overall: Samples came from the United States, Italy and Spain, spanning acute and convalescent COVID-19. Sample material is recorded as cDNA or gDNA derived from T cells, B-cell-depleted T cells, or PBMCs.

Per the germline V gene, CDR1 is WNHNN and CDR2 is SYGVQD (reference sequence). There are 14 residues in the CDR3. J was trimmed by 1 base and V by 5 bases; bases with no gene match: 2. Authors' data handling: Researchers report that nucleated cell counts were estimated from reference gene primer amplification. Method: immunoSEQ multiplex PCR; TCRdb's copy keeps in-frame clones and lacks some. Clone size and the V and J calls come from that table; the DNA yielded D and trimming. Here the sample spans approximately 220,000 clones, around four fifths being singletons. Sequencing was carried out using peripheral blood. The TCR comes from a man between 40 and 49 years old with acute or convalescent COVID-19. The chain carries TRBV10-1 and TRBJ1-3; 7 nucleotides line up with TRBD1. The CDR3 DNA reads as TGCGCCAGCAGTCGACAGGGATCTGGAAACACCATATATTTT. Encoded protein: CASSRQGSGNTIYF.